This T cell receptor (beta chain) was identified in a study of shared clonotypes between healthy human individuals. CDR1 and CDR2 (germline): KGHSH, LQKENI. Trimming stripped 5 bases from V and 3 bases from J, with 17 bases between. The CDR3 is 15 residues long. Assay: immunoSEQ multiplex PCR; the TCRdb copy retains only in-frame clones and omits some. The sample includes around 2.3 million clones, around 95% seen only once; the top ten take approximately 0.13%. This clone was found once. V is TRBV18 and J is TRBJ2-7; the D gene could be TRBD1 or TRBD2 (6 bases each). The clonotype comes from a man aged 18 to 29 in good health. Sequencing was carried out using naive CD4+ T cells sorted from blood. The sample's subset: CD45RA+ positively selected. The CDR3: CASSEFSGDFYEQYF. The CDR3 nucleotides read TGTGCCAGCTCAGAATTTTCAGGGGACTTCTACGAGCAGTACTTC.